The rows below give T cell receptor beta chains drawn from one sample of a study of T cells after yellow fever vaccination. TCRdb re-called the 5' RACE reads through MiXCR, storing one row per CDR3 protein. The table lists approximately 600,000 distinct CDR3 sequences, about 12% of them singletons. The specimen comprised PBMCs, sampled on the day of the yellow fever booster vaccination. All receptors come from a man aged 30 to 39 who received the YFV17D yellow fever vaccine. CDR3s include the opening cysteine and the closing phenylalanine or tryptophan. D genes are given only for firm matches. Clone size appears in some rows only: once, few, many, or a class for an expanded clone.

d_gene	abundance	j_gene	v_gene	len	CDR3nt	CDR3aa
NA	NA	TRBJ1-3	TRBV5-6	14	TGTGCCAGCAGCTTATACTCCTCTGGAAACACCATATATTTT	CASSLYSSGNTIYF
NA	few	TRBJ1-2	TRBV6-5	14	TGTGCCAGCAGTTACTCGAACAGCTTCTATGGCTACACCTTC	CASSYSNSFYGYTF
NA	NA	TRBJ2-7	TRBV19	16	TGTGCCAGTACCCCAACAGAGCCGGACAGAGCCTACGAGCAGTACTTC	CASTPTEPDRAYEQYF
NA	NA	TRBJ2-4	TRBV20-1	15	TGCAGTGCCCAGGCACAGCATTTAGCCAAAAACATTCAGTACTTC	CSAQAQHLAKNIQYF
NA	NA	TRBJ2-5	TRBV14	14	TGTGCCAGCAGCCCAGGGGCACCTTGGGAGACCCAGTACTTC	CASSPGAPWETQYF
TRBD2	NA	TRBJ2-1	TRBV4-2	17	TGTGCCAGCAGCCGAGATCCGGGACTAGGTTCCAACAATGAGCAGTTCTTC	CASSRDPGLGSNNEQFF
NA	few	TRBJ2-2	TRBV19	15	TGTGCCAGTAGTATAGCTGTCGAGGTCCCCGGGGAGCTGTTTTTT	CASSIAVEVPGELFF
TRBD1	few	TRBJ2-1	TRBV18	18	TGTGCCACCTGGGGACAGGGCGTAGACGGACGTCGCTACAATGAGCAGTTCTTC	CATWGQGVDGRRYNEQFF
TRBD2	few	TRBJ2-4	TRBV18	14	TGTGCCAGCTCATGGCGGACTAGCGAGGACATTCAGTACTTC	CASSWRTSEDIQYF
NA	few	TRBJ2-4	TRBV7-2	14	TGTGCCAGCAGCCCGCTGACTGGGGGAAACATTCAGTACTTC	CASSPLTGGNIQYF
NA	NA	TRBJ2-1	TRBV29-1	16	TGCAGCGTTGAAGCATGGGCGGGGCTTTCCTACAATGAGCAGTTCTTC	CSVEAWAGLSYNEQFF